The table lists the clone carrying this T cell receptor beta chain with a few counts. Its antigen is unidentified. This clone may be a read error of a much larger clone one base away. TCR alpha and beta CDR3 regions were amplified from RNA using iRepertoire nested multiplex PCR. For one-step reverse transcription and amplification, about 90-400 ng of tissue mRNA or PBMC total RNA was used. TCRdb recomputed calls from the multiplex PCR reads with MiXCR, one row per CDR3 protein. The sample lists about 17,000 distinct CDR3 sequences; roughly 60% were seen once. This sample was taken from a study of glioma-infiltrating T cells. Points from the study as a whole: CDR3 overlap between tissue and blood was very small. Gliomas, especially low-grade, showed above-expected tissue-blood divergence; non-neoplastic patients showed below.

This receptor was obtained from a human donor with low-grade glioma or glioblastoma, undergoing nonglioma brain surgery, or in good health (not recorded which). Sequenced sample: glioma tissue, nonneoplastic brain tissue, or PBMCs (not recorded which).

CDR3 protein: CASQGTYSNQHQHF. The CDR3 coding sequence is TGTGCCAGCCAGGGGACTTATAGCAATCAGCACCAGCATTTT. The gene calls are TRBV12-3 or TRBV12-4 and TRBJ1-5; D is perhaps TRBD1 (6 bases). This CDR3 contains 14 residues.